This TCR beta chain came from a study of post-analysis software for immune sequencing data. Study-wide background: The cohort encompassed relapsing-remitting, secondary progressive and progressive-relapsing multiple sclerosis disease courses. Study results and caveats: Compared against controls, patients with multiple sclerosis displayed significantly lower normalized Chao1 diversity. Analysis by F measure revealed that same-batch samples clustered strongly together. When patients were compared with controls, about five TRBV segments were more frequent, TRBV5-6, TRBV5-1 and TRBV20-1 among them.

There are many counts of this clonotype. What it binds is not known. Germline V gives CDR1 MGHDK, CDR2 SYGVNS. V was pared by 2 bases and J by 0 bases, with 16 bases between. The CDR3 runs 17 residues. cDNA libraries for TCR beta contained unique molecular identifiers. The authors obtained some 500,000 cDNA molecules from roughly 1 to 10 million T cells. MiXCR, run by TCRdb on the PCR reads, gives a single entry per CDR3 protein. The sample contains about 200,000 distinct CDR3 sequences, around 29% of which appear only once. The sequence came from a girl between 2 and 17 years old with multiple sclerosis. Sequenced: blood. The rearrangement links TRBV25-1 to TRBJ2-5; a possible D gene is TRBD1 (5 bases). The CDR3: CASSENAGIRYQETQYF. The CDR3 bases are TGTGCCAGCAGTGAAAATGCAGGGATCAGGTACCAAGAGACCCAGTACTTC.